The entry below gives a single T cell receptor (beta chain) sequence along with its context. No antigen is known for it. The data were obtained in a study of glioma-infiltrating T cells. Study-wide context: Blood libraries targeted roughly 4- to 11-fold coverage of some 980,000 T cells.

Using RNA template, CDR3s of TCR alpha and beta were amplified with iRepertoire arm-PCR. Tissue mRNA or PBMC total RNA, roughly 85-450 ng, went into one-step reverse transcription and amplification. TCRdb used MiXCR to reprocess the multiplex PCR reads, holding one entry per CDR3 protein. The data show a few hundred thousand distinct CDR3 sequences, with 41% seen just once and about 12% held by the top ten. Study findings and constraints: Above-expected tissue-blood divergence occurred in all gliomas, most in low-grade ones. A blood CDR3 motif signature was depleted in highly divergent patients.

This TCR derives from a human donor with low-grade glioma or glioblastoma, undergoing nonglioma brain surgery, or in good health (not recorded which). Sequencing input: glioma tissue, nonneoplastic brain tissue, or PBMCs (not recorded which).

The CDR3 region has the DNA TGTGCCAGCAGTTTAATGAGCTCCTACAATGAGCAGTTCTTC. Protein product: CASSLMSSYNEQFF. V gene TRBV28 combines with J gene TRBJ2-1; no clear D gene. V lost 2 bases and J lost 0, with 5 bases in between. The CDR3 sequence is 14 residues long. Looked up from germline, CDR1 is MDHEN and CDR2 is SYDVKM.